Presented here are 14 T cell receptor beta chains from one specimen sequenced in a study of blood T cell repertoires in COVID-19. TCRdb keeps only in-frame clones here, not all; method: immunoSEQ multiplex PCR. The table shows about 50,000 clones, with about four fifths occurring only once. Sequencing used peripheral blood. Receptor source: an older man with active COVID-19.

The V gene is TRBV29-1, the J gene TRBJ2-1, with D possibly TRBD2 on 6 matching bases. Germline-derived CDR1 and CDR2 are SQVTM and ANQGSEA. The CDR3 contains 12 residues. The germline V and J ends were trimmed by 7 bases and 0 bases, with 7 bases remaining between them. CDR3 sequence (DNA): TGCAGCGGGACTATCTCCTACAATGAGCAGTTCTTC. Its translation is CSGTISYNEQFF.

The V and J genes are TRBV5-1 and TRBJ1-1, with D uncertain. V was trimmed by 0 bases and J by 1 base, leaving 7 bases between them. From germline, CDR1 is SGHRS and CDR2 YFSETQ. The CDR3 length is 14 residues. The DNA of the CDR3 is TGCGCCAGCAGCTTGGAGTTCGGGAACACTGAAGCTTTCTTT. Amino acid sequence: CASSLEFGNTEAFF.

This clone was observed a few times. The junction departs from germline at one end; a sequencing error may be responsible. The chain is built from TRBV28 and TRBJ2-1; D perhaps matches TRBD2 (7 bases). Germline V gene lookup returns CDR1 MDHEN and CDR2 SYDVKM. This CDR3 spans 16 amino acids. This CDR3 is CASSSTGGSSHNEQFF. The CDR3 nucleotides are TGTGCCAGCAGTTCTACGGGGGGCAGCTCCCACAATGAGCAGTTCTTC.

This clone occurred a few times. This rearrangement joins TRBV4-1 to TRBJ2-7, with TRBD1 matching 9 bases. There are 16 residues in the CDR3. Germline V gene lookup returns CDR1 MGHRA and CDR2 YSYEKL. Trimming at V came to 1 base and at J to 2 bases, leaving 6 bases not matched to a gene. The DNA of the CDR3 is TGCGCCAGCAGCCAAGCTTGGGGACAGGGTGCCTACGAGCAGTACTTC. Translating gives CASSQAWGQGAYEQYF.

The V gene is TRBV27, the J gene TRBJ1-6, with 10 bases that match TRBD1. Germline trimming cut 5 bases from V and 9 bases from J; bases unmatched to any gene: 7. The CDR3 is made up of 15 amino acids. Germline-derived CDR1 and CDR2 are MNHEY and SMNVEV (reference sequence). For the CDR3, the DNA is TGTGCCAGCAGTGACCTCGGGACAGGGGCTTCACCCCTCCACTTT. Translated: CASSDLGTGASPLHF.

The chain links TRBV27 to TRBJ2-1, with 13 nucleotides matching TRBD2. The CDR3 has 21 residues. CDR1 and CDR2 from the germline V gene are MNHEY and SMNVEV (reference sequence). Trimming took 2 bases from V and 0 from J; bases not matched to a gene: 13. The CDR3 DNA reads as TGTGCCAGCAGTTTAGAAGGACCGGGACTAGCGGGAATTTCCTCCTACAATGAGCAGTTCTTC. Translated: CASSLEGPGLAGISSYNEQFF.

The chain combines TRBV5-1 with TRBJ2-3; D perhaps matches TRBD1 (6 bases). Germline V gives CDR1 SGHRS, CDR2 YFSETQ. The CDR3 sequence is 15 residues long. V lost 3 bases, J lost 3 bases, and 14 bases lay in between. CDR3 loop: CASSSVTGRTDTQYF. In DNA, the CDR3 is TGCGCCAGCAGCTCCGTGACAGGTCGTACAGATACGCAGTATTTT. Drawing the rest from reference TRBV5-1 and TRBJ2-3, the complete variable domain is KAGVTQTPRYLIKTRGQQVTLSCSPISGHRSVSWYQQTPGQGLQFLFEYFSETQRNKGNFPGRFSGRQFSNSRSEMNVSTLELGDSALYLCASSSVTGRTDTQYFGPGTRLTVL.

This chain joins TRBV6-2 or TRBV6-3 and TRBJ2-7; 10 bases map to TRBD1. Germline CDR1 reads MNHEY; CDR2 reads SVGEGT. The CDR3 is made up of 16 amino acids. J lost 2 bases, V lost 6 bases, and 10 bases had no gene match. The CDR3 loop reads CASSLHPGQGPYEQYF. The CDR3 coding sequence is TGTGCCAGCAGCTTGCATCCGGGACAGGGGCCCTACGAGCAGTACTTC.

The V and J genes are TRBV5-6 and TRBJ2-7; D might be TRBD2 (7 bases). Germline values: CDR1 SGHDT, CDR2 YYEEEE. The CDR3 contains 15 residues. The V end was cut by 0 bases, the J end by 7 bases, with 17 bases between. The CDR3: CASSLGLGGGAEQYF. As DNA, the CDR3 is TGTGCCAGCAGCTTGGGACTAGGCGGGGGCGCTGAGCAGTACTTC.

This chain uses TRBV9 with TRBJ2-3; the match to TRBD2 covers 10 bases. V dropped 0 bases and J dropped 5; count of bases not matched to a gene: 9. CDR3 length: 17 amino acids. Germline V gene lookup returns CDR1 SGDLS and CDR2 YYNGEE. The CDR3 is CASSVASASGSQDTQYF. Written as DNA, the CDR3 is TGTGCCAGCAGCGTAGCTTCGGCTAGCGGGAGTCAAGATACGCAGTATTTT.

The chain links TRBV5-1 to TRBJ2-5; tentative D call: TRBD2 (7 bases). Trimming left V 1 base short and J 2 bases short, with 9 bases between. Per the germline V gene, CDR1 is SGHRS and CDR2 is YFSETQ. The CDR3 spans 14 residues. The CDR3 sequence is CASSLKGGQETQYF. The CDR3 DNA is TGCGCCAGCAGCTTGAAGGGGGGGCAAGAGACCCAGTACTTC.

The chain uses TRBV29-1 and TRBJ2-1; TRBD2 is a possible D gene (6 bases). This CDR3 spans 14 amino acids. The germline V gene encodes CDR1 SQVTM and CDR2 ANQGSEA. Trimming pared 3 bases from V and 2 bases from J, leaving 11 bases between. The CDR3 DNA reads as TGCAGCGTTGAGACGGGAGTCCCCTACAATGAGCAGTTCTTC. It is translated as CSVETGVPYNEQFF.

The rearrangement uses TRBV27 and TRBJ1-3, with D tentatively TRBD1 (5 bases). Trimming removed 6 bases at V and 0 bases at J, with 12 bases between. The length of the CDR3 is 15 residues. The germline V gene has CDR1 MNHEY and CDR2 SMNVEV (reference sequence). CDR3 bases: TGTGCCAGCAGGATCACAGGCAGCTCTGGAAACACCATATATTTT. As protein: CASRITGSSGNTIYF.

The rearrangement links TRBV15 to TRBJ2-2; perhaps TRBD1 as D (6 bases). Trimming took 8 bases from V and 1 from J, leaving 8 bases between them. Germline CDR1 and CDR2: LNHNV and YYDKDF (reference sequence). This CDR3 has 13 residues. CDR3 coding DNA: TGTGCCACCGAGGACAGGAACACCGGGGAGCTGTTTTTT. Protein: CATEDRNTGELFF. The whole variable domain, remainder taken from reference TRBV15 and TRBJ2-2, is DAMVIQNPRYQVTQFGKPVTLSCSQTLNHNVMYWYQQKSSQAPKLLFHYYDKDFNNEADTPDNFQSRRPNTSFCFLDIRSPGLGDTAMYLCATEDRNTGELFFGEGSRLTVL.